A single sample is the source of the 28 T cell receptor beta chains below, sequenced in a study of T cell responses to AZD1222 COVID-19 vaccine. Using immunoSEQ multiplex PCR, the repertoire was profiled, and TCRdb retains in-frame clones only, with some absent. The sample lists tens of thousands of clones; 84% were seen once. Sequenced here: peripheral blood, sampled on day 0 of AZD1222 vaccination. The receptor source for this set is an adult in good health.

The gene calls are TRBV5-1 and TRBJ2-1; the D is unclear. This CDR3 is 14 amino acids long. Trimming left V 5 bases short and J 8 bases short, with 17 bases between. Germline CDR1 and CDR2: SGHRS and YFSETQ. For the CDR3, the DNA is TGCGCCAGCAGAGAGGTCTTCCTCGCGGATGAGCAGTTCTTC. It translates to CASREVFLADEQFF.

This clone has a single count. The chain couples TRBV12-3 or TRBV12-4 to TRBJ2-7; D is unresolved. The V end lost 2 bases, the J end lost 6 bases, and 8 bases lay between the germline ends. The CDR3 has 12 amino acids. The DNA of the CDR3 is TGTGCCAGCAGTTTATGGGCGTCCGAGCAGTACTTC. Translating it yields CASSLWASEQYF.

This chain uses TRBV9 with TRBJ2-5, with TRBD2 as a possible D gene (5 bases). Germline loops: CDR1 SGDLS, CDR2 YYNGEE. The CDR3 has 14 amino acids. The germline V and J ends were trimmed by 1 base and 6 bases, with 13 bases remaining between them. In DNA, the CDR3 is TGTGCCAGCAGCGTACTGGCTAGCATGAAGACCCAGTACTTC. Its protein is CASSVLASMKTQYF.

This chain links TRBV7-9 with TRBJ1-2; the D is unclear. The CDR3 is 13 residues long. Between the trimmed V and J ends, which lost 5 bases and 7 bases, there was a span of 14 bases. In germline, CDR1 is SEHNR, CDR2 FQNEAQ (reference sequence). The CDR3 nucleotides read TGTGCCAGCAGCCCAAATTGGGGAGGTGGCTACACCTTC. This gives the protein CASSPNWGGGYTF. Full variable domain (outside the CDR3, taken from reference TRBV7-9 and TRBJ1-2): DTGVSQNPRHKITKRGQNVTFRCDPISEHNRLYWYRQTLGQGPEFLTYFQNEAQLEKSRLLSDRFSAERPKGSFSTLEIQRTEQGDSAMYLCASSPNWGGGYTFGSGTRLTVV.

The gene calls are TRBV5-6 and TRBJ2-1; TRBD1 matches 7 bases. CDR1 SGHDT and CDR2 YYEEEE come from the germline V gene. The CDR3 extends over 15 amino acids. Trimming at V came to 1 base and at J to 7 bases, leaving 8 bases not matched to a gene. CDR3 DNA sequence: TGTGCCAGCAGCTTGCCCGAGGGGGCGGTAAATGAGCAGTTCTTC. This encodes CASSLPEGAVNEQFF.

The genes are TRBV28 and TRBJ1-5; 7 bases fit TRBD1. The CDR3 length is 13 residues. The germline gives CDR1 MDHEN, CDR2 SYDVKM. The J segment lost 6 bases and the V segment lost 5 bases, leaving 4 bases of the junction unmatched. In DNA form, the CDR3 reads TGTGCCAGCAGTCCCACAGGGGTTCAGCCCCAGCATTTT. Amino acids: CASSPTGVQPQHF.

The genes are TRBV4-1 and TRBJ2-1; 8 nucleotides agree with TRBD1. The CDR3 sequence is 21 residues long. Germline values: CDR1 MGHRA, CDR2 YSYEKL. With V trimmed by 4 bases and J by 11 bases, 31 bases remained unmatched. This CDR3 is CASSRPIALTPGQEPHPKQFF. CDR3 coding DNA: TGCGCCAGCAGCCGCCCGATAGCGTTAACGCCGGGACAGGAGCCACATCCCAAGCAGTTCTTC.

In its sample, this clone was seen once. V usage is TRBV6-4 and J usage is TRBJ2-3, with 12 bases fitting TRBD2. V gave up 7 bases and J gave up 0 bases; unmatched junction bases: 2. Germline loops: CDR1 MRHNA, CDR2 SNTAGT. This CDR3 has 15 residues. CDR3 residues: CASTSGGASTDTQYF. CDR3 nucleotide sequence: TGTGCCAGCACTAGCGGGGGGGCTAGCACAGATACGCAGTATTTT.

CDR3 loop: CASAGTEYTIYF. The CDR3 region has the DNA TGTGCCAGTGCCGGGACAGAGTACACCATATATTTT. V is TRBV19 and J is TRBJ1-3; 7 nucleotides align to TRBD1. This CDR3 region has 12 residues. The V segment lost 8 bases and the J segment 8 bases; nucleotides outside the gene matches: 6. From germline, CDR1 is LNHDA and CDR2 SQIVND (reference sequence).

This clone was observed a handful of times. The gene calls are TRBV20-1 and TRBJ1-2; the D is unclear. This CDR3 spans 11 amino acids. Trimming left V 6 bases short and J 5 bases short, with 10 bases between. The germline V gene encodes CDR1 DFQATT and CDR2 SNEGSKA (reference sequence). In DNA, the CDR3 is TGCAGTGCCCCCTGGTTTTATGGCTACACCTTC. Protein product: CSAPWFYGYTF.

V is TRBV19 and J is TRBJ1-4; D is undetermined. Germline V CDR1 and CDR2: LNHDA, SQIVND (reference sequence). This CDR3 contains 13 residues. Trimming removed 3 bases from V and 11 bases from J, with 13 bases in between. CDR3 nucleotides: TGTGCCAGTAGTATCATTTGGGAGCCGAAACTGTTTTTT. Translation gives CASSIIWEPKLFF.

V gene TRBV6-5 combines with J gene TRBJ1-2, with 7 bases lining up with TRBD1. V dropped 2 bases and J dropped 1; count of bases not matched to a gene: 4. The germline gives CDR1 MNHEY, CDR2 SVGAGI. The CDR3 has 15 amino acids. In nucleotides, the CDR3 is TGTGCCAGCAGTTACCGACAGGGCCATAACTATGGCTACACCTTC. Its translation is CASSYRQGHNYGYTF.

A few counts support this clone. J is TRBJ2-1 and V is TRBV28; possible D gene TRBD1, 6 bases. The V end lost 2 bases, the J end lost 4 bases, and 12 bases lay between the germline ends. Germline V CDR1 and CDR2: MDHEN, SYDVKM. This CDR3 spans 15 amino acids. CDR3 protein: CASSLQGHRYNEQFF. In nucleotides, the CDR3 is TGTGCCAGCAGTTTACAGGGACACCGATACAATGAGCAGTTCTTC.

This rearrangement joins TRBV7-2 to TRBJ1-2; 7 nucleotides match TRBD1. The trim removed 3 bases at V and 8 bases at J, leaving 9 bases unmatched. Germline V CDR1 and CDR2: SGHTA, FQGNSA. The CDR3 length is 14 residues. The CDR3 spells CASSFGQDARGYTF. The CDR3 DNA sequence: TGTGCCAGCAGCTTCGGACAGGACGCACGAGGCTACACCTTC.

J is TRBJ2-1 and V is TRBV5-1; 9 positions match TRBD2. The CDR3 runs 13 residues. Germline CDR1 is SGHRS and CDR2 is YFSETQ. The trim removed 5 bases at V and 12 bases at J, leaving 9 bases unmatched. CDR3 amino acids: CASRTGTSQVQFF. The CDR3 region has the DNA TGCGCCAGCAGAACCGGGACTAGCCAGGTGCAGTTCTTC.

DNA of the CDR3: TGTGCCACCAGTGAGGCGGATTCACCCCTCCACTTT. Translation: CATSEADSPLHF. The chain joins TRBV24-1 to TRBJ1-6; D is unresolved. This CDR3 spans 12 amino acids. Germline V gene lookup returns CDR1 KGHDR and CDR2 SFDVKD. Between the trimmed V and J ends, which lost 4 bases and 8 bases, there was a span of 5 bases.

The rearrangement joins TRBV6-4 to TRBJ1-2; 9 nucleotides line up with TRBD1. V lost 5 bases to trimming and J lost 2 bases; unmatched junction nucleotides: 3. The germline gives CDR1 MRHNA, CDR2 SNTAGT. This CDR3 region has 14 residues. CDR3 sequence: CASSPGTGNYGYTF. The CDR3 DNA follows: TGTGCCAGCAGTCCCGGGACAGGGAACTATGGCTACACCTTC.

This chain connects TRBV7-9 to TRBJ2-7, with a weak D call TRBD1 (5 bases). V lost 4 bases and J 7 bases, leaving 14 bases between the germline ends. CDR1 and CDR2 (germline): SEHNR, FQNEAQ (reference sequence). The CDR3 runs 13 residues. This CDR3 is CASSYPLGQEQYF. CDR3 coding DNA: TGTGCCAGCAGCTACCCTTTGGGGCAGGAGCAGTACTTC. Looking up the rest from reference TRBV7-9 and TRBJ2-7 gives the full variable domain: DTGVSQNPRHKITKRGQNVTFRCDPISEHNRLYWYRQTLGQGPEFLTYFQNEAQLEKSRLLSDRFSAERPKGSFSTLEIQRTEQGDSAMYLCASSYPLGQEQYFGPGTRLTVT.

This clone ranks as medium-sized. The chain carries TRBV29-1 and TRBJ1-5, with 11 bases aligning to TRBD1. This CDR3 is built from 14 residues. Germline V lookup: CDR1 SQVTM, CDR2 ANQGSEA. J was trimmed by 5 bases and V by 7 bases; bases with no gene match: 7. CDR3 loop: CSGGRTGGHQPQHF. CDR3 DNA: TGCAGCGGGGGCAGGACAGGGGGCCATCAGCCCCAGCATTTT.

CDR3 DNA sequence: TGTGCCAGTCGGGCAGAGATTCGAATGAACACTGAAGCTTTCTTT. Its translation is CASRAEIRMNTEAFF. This sequence joins TRBV19 and TRBJ1-1; D unresolved. Germline assignment: CDR1 LNHDA and CDR2 SQIVND (reference sequence). The CDR3 has 15 amino acids. The V end lost 8 bases, the J end lost 0 bases, and 16 bases lay between the germline ends.

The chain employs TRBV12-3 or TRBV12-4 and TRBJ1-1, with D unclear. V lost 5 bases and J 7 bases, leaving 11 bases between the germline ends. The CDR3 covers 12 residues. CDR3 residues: CASSGTLDEAFF. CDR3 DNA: TGTGCCAGCAGTGGTACTTTGGATGAAGCTTTCTTT.

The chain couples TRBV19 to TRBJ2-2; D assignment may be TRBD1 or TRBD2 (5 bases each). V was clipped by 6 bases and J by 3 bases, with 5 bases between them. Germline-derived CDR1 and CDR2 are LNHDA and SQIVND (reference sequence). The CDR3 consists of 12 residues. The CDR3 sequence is CASRGDTGELFF. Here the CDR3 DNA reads TGTGCCAGTAGGGGGGACACCGGGGAGCTGTTTTTT.

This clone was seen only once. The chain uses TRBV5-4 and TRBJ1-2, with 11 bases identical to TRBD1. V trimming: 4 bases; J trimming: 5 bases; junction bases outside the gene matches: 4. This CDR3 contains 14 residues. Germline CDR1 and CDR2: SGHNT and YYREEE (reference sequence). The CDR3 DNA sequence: TGTGCCAGCAGCCCGGACAGGGGGCGGTATGGCTACACCTTC. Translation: CASSPDRGRYGYTF.

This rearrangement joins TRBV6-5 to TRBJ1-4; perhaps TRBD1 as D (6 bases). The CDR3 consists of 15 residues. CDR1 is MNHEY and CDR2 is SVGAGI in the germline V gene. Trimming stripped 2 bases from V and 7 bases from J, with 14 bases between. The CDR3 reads CASSYSLGGTEKLFF. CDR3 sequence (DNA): TGTGCCAGCAGTTACAGTTTAGGGGGTACTGAAAAACTGTTTTTT.

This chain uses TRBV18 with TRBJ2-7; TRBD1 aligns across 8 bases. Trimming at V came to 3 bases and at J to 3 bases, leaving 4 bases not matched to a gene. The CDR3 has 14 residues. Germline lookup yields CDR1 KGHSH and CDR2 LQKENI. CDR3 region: CASSPDRDDYEQYF. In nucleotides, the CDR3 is TGTGCCAGCTCACCGGACAGGGACGACTACGAGCAGTACTTC.

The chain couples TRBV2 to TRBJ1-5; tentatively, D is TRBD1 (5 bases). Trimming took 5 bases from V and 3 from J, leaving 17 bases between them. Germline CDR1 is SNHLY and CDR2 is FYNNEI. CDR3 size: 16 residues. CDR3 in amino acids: CASSRSGTVLNQPQHF. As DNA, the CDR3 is TGTGCCAGCAGTCGTAGTGGGACGGTCCTCAATCAGCCCCAGCATTTT.

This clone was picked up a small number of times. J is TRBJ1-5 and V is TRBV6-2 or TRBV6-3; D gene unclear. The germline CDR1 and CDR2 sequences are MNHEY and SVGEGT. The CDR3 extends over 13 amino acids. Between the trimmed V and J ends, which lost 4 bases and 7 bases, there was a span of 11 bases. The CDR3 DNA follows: TGTGCCAGCAGTTTTAGGGCAAGCCAGCCCCAGCATTTT. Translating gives CASSFRASQPQHF.

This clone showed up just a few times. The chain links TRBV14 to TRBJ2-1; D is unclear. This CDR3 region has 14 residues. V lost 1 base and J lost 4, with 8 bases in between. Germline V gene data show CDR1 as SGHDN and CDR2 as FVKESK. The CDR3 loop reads CASSQASQYNEQFF. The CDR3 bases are TGTGCCAGCAGCCAAGCGAGCCAGTACAATGAGCAGTTCTTC.